This note documents a single T cell receptor (beta chain) sequence. What it recognizes is unknown. Sequencing used immunoSEQ multiplex PCR; TCRdb keeps in-frame clones, though not all of them. The sample has 95,000 to 100,000 clones, about 84% seen once. The data originate from a study of graft-versus-host responses after intestinal transplantation. Overall study: The recipients all started with anti-thymocyte globulin induction and then took tacrolimus and steroids for 3 to 4 years. Regarding the study as a whole: Graft-versus-host to host-versus-graft clonal ratios in allografts were high in patients with graft-donor T cell macrochimerism. The marrow of recipients harbored GvH clones, and ileum or blood showed some of them first.

The CDR3 has 13 amino acids. With 1 base removed from V and 4 bases from J, the gap between germline ends came to 8 bases. The V gene's germline CDR1 is SGHAT and CDR2 FQNNGV. The sample here was PBMCs, taken 255 days after intestinal transplant. The rearrangement links TRBV11-2 to TRBJ2-7, with a possible D match to TRBD2 (6 bases). This receptor was obtained from a human patient who received an intestinal transplant, so some T cells may come from the graft donor. CDR3 in amino acids: CASSLGGIYEQYF. CDR3 DNA: TGTGCCAGCAGCTTAGGCGGGATTTACGAGCAGTACTTC. Using reference TRBV11-2 and TRBJ2-7 for the parts outside the CDR3, the full variable domain is EAGVAQSPRYKIIEKRQSVAFWCNPISGHATLYWYQQILGQGPKLLIQFQNNGVVDDSQLPKDRFSAERLKGVDSTLKIQPAKLEDSAVYLCASSLGGIYEQYFGPGTRLTVT.